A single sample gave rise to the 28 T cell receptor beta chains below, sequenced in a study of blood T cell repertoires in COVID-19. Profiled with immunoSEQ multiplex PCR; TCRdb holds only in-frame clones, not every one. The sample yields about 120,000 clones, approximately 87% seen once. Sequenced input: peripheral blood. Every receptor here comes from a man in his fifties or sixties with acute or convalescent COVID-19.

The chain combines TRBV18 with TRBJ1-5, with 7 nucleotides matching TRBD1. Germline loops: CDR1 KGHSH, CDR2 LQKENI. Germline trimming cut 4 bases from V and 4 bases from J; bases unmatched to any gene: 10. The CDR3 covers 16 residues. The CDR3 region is CASSHKDRNENQPQHF. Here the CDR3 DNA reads TGTGCCAGCTCACATAAGGACAGGAACGAAAATCAGCCCCAGCATTTT.

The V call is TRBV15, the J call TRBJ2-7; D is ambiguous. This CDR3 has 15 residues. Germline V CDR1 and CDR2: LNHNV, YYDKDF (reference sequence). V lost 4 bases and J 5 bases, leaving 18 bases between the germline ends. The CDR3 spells CATSTRGERVHEQYF. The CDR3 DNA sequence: TGTGCCACCAGCACGCGAGGCGAACGAGTGCACGAGCAGTACTTC.

The DNA of the CDR3 is TGTGCCACCAGTGAGGACAGGGGAGGGCAGCCCCAGCATTTT. Its translation: CATSEDRGGQPQHF. V usage is TRBV24-1 and J usage is TRBJ1-5; 9 bases map to TRBD1. In germline, CDR1 is KGHDR, CDR2 SFDVKD. CDR3 size: 14 residues. The ends lost 4 bases at V and 7 bases at J; junction bases unmatched: 4.

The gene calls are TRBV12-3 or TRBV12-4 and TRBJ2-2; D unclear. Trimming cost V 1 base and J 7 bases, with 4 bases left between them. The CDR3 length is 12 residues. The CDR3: CASSLGYGELFF. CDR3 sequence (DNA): TGTGCCAGCAGTTTAGGTTACGGGGAGCTGTTTTTT.

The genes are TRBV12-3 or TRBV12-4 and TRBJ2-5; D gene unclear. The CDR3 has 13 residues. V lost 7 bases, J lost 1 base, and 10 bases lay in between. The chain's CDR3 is CASKLDPQETQYF. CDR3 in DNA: TGTGCCAGCAAGCTAGACCCCCAAGAGACCCAGTACTTC.

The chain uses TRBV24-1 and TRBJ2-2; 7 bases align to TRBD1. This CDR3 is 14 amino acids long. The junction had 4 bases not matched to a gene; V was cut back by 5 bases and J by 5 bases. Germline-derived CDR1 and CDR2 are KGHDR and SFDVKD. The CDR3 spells CATSARGQTGELFF. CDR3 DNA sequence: TGTGCCACCAGTGCAAGGGGGCAAACCGGGGAGCTGTTTTTT.

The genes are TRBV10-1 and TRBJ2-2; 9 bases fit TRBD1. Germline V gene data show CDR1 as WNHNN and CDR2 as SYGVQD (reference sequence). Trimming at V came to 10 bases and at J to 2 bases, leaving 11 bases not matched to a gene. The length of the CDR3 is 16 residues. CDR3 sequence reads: CATSARTGVNTGELFF. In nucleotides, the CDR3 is TGCGCCACTTCCGCCCGGACAGGGGTAAACACCGGGGAGCTGTTTTTT.

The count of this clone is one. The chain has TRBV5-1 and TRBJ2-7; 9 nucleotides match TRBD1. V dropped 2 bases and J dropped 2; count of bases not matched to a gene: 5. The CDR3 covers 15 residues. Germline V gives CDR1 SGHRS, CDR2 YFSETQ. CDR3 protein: CASSFRDREPYEQYF. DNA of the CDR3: TGCGCCAGCAGCTTCCGGGACAGGGAACCCTACGAGCAGTACTTC.

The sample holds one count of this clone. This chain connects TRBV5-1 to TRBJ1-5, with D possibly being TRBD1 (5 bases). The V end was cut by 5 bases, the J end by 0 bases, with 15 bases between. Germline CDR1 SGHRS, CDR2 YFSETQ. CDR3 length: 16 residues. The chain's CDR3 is CASRPGGGDSNQPQHF. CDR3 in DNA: TGCGCCAGCAGACCCGGGGGTGGCGATAGCAATCAGCCCCAGCATTTT.

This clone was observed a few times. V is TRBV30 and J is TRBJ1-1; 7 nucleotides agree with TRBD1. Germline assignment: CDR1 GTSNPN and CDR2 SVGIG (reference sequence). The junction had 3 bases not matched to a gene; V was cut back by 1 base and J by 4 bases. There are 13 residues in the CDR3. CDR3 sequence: CAWSATGVTEAFF. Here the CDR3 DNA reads TGTGCCTGGAGTGCCACAGGGGTCACTGAAGCTTTCTTT.

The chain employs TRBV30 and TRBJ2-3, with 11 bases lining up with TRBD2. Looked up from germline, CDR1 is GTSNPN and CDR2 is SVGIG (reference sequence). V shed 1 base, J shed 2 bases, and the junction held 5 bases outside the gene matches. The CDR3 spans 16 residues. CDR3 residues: CAWSGGLAGHTDTQYF. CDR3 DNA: TGTGCCTGGAGTGGAGGACTAGCGGGCCACACAGATACGCAGTATTTT.

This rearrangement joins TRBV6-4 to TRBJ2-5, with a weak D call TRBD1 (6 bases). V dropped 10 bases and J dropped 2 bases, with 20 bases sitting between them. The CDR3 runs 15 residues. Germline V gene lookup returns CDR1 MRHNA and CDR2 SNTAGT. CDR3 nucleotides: TGTGCCATCGTCAGCTTAGACAGGCATCAAGAGACCCAGTACTTC. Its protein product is CAIVSLDRHQETQYF.

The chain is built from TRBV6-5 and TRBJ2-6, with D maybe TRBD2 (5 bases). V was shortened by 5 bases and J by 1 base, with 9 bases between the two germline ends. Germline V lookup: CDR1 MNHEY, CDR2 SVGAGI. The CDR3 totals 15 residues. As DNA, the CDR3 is TGTGCCAGCAGTACGCGGGCGTCTGGGGCCAACGTCCTGACTTTC. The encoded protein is CASSTRASGANVLTF.

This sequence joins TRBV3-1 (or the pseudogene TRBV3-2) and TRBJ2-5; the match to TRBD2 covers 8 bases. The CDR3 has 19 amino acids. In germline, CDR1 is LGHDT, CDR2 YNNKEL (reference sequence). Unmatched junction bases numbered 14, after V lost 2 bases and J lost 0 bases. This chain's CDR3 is CASSQSRYPSGLYQETQYF. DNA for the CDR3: TGTGCCAGCAGCCAATCAAGATACCCTAGCGGGCTGTACCAAGAGACCCAGTACTTC.

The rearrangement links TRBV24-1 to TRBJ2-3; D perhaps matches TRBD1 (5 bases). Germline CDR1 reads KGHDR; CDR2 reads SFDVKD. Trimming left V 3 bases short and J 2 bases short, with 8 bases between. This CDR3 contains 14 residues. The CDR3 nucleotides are TGTGCCACCAGTGATCCCAGGGTCACAGATACGCAGTATTTT. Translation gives CATSDPRVTDTQYF.

In DNA form, the CDR3 reads TGTGCCAGCAGTTACTCGAGCGGGGAAAGGAAGACCCAGTACTTC. It is translated as CASSYSSGERKTQYF. The chain carries TRBV6-2 or TRBV6-3 and TRBJ2-5; 7 bases match TRBD2. J gave up 6 bases and V 0 bases, and 7 bases lay outside the gene matches. The CDR3 sequence is 15 residues long. Germline assignment: CDR1 MNHEY and CDR2 SVGEGT.

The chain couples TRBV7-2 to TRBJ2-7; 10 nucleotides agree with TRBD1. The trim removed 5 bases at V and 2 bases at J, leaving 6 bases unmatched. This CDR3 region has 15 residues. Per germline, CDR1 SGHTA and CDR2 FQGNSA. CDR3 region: CASSPDGQGAYEQYF. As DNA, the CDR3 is TGTGCCAGCAGCCCCGACGGACAGGGGGCCTACGAGCAGTACTTC.

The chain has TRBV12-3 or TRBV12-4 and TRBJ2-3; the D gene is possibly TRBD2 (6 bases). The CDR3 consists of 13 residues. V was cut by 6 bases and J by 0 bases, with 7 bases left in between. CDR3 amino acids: CASRGTSTDTQYF. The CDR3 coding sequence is TGTGCCAGCAGAGGGACTAGCACAGATACGCAGTATTTT.

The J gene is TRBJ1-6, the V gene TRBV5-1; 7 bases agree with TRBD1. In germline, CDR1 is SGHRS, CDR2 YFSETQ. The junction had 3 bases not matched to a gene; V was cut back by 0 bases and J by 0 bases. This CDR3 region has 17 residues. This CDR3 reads CASSLAQGSSYNSPLHF. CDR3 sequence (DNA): TGCGCCAGCAGCTTGGCACAGGGGAGCTCCTATAATTCACCCCTCCACTTT. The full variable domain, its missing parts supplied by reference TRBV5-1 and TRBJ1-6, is KAGVTQTPRYLIKTRGQQVTLSCSPISGHRSVSWYQQTPGQGLQFLFEYFSETQRNKGNFPGRFSGRQFSNSRSEMNVSTLELGDSALYLCASSLAQGSSYNSPLHFGNGTRLTVT.

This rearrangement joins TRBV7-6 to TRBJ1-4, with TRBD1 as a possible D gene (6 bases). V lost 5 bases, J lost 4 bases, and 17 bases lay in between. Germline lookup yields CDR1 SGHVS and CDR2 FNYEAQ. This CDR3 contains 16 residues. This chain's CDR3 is CASSPQPGHVNEKLFF. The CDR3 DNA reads TGTGCCAGCAGCCCGCAGCCGGGACACGTTAATGAAAAACTGTTTTTT.

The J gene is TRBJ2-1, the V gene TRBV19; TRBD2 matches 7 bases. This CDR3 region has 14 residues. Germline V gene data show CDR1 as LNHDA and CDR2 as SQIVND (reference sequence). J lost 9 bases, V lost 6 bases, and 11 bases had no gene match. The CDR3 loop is CASSWGGAGSEQFF. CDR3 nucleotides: TGTGCCAGTAGCTGGGGAGGGGCGGGGAGTGAGCAGTTCTTC.

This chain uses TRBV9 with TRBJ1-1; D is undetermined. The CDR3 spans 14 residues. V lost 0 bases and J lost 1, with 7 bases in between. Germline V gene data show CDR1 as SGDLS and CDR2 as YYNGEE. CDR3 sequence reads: CASSVVRSNTEAFF. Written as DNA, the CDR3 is TGTGCCAGCAGCGTAGTCAGGTCGAACACTGAAGCTTTCTTT.

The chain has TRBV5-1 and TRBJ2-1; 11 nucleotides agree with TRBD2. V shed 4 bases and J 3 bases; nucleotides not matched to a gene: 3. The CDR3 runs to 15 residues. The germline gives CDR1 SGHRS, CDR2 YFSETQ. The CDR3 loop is CASSPGLADYNEQFF. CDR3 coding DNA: TGCGCCAGCAGCCCGGGACTAGCGGACTACAATGAGCAGTTCTTC.

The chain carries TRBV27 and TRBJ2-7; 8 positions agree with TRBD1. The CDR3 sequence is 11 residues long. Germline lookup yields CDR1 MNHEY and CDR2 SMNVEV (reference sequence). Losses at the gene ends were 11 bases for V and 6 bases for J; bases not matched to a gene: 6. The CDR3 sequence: CAARQGSEQYF. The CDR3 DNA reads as TGTGCCGCTCGACAGGGGTCCGAGCAGTACTTC.

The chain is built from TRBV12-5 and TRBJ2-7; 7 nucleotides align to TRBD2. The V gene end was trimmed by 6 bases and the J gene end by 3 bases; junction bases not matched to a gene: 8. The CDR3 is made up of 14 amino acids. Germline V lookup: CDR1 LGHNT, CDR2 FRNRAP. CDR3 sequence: CASGPSGKVYEQYF. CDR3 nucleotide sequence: TGTGCTAGTGGACCGAGCGGGAAGGTCTACGAGCAGTACTTC.

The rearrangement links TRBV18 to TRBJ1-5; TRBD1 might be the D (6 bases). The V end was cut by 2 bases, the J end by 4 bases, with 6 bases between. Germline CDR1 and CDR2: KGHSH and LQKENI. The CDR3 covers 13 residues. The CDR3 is CASSPDRNQPQHF. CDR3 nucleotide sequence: TGTGCCAGCTCACCAGACAGGAATCAGCCCCAGCATTTT. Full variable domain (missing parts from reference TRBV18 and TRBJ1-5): NAGVMQNPRHLVRRRGQEARLRCSPMKGHSHVYWYRQLPEEGLKFMVYLQKENIIDESGMPKERFSAEFPKEGPSILRIQQVVRGDSAAYFCASSPDRNQPQHFGDGTRLSIL.

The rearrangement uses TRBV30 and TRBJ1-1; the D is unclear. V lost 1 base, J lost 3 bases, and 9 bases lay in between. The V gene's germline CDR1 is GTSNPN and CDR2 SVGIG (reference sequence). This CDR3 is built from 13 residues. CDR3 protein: CAWSGGLDTEAFF. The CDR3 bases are TGTGCCTGGAGTGGAGGGCTAGACACTGAAGCTTTCTTT.

The CDR3 DNA reads TGCAGTGCTAGTAAAGGGACAGGGGGCTATGGCTACACCTTC. Encoded protein: CSASKGTGGYGYTF. The V gene is TRBV20-1, the J gene TRBJ1-2; TRBD1 agrees at 11 bases. CDR1 and CDR2 (germline): DFQATT, SNEGSKA (reference sequence). V dropped 3 bases and J dropped 4; count of bases not matched to a gene: 4. This CDR3 is built from 14 residues.